This is a list of T cell receptor beta chains from one sample in a study of T cells after posttransplantation cyclophosphamide. The table came from immunoSEQ multiplex PCR; TCRdb's copy has only in-frame clones and leaves some out. Of 42,000 or so clones listed, 90% are singletons. Specimen: PBMCs, collected just over 60 days after allogeneic stem cell transplant with posttransplant cyclophosphamide. Receptors originate from a male patient between 55 and 70 years old who received an allogeneic stem cell transplant from a related donor and was CMV-positive. Part of the T cell pool may stem from the graft donor. The CDR3 runs from the conserved cysteine through the conserved F or W. A D gene is named only where the DNA matches it firmly. Size is omitted from some rows. Given values are once, few, many or a class for expanded clones.

clone_size	v_call	j_call	d_call	cdr3_aa	cdr3_nt
-	TRBV5-4	TRBJ1-3	TRBD1	CASSDRDRGNTIYF	TGTGCCAGCAGCGACCGGGACAGGGGAAACACCATATATTTT
-	TRBV6-5	TRBJ1-2	-	CASSQGINYGYTF	TGTGCCAGCAGTCAGGGTATTAACTATGGCTACACCTTC
-	TRBV2	TRBJ2-1	TRBD2	CASRSTSGGPYNEQFF	TGTGCCAGCAGGTCGACTAGCGGGGGGCCTTACAATGAGCAGTTCTTC
-	TRBV29-1	TRBJ1-1	-	CSVEDPGEEAFF	TGCAGCGTTGAAGATCCAGGGGAAGAAGCTTTCTTT
-	TRBV7-9	TRBJ1-2	-	CASSHPGGRGITF	TGTGCCAGCAGCCACCCCGGGGGGCGGGGGATCACCTTC
once	TRBV5-1	TRBJ1-2	-	CASSLGQLYGYTF	TGCGCCAGCAGCTTGGGACAGCTCTATGGCTACACCTTC
-	TRBV7-9	TRBJ1-1	-	CASSLAGWELDAFF	TGTGCCAGCAGCTTAGCCGGATGGGAGCTTGATGCTTTCTTT
-	TRBV6-1	TRBJ2-1	TRBD1	CASSPQPDRHNEQFF	TGTGCCAGCAGCCCTCAACCGGACAGGCACAATGAGCAGTTCTTC
-	TRBV5-1	TRBJ2-2	TRBD2	CASSFSSGGAGELFF	TGCGCCAGCAGCTTTTCCAGCGGGGGGGCCGGGGAGCTGTTTTTT
-	TRBV6-6	TRBJ1-2	-	CASRTGSSSYGYTF	TGTGCCAGCAGGACAGGAAGTTCAAGCTATGGCTACACCTTC
-	TRBV14	TRBJ2-5	-	CASSRRTGGLQETQYF	TGTGCCAGCAGTCGCCGAACGGGGGGCCTTCAAGAGACCCAGTACTTC
-	TRBV7-2	TRBJ1-4	TRBD1	CASSGRQGITEKLFF	TGTGCCAGCAGCGGGAGACAGGGGATCACTGAAAAACTGTTTTTT
-	TRBV28	TRBJ2-1	-	CASSLVPGEQFF	TGTGCCAGCAGTTTAGTCCCGGGTGAGCAGTTCTTC
-	TRBV30	TRBJ2-5	-	CAWRLTGVETQYF	TGTGCCTGGAGGTTGACAGGCGTGGAGACCCAGTACTTC
once	TRBV7-9	TRBJ1-2	TRBD1	CASSSGTGGIGYTF	TGTGCCAGCAGCTCCGGGACAGGGGGCATTGGCTACACCTTC
-	TRBV11-2	TRBJ2-1	TRBD2	CASSFTSSGGASQFF	TGTGCCAGCAGCTTTACTTCTAGCGGGGGGGCTTCGCAGTTCTTC
-	TRBV5-1	TRBJ1-6	TRBD1	CASSVDRDSPLHF	TGCGCCAGCAGCGTGGACAGGGACTCACCCCTCCACTTT
-	TRBV27	TRBJ2-1	TRBD2	CASSELGLAVNNEQFF	TGTGCCAGCAGTGAATTGGGACTAGCGGTCAACAATGAGCAGTTCTTC
-	TRBV19	TRBJ1-2	-	CASSRLLGGETNYGYTF	TGTGCCAGTAGTAGGCTCCTCGGCGGGGAAACTAACTATGGCTACACCTTC
-	TRBV9	TRBJ1-2	TRBD1	CASSARRDRDGYTF	TGTGCCAGCAGCGCCCGCCGGGACAGGGACGGCTACACCTTC
-	TRBV5-1	TRBJ2-1	TRBD2	CASTIAGESYNEQFF	TGCGCCAGCACCATTGCGGGGGAATCCTACAATGAGCAGTTCTTC
-	TRBV5-4	TRBJ1-1	-	CASSPAGTPAEAFF	TGTGCCAGCAGCCCGGCTGGGACACCGGCTGAAGCTTTCTTT
-	TRBV28	TRBJ2-1	TRBD2	CASSGVAGPSYNEQFF	TGTGCCAGCAGTGGGGTAGCGGGGCCCTCCTACAATGAGCAGTTCTTC
once	TRBV19	TRBJ1-2	-	CASSILYGYTF	TGTGCCAGTAGTATCCTCTATGGCTACACCTTC
-	TRBV28	TRBJ2-5	-	CATENRDNRETQYF	TGTGCCACCGAAAACAGGGATAATAGGGAGACCCAGTACTTC
-	TRBV6-5	TRBJ2-4	TRBD1	CASSYSTGENIQYF	TGTGCCAGCAGTTACTCGACAGGGGAGAACATTCAGTACTTC
-	TRBV6-5	TRBJ1-2	TRBD1	CASSSDRGLYGYTF	TGTGCCAGCAGTTCGGACAGGGGGCTTTACGGCTACACCTTC
-	TRBV19	TRBJ1-2	TRBD1	CASSRQGYGYTF	TGTGCCAGTAGTCGACAGGGCTATGGCTACACCTTC
-	TRBV10-3	TRBJ2-2	-	CAISGADTGELFF	TGTGCCATCAGTGGGGCAGACACCGGGGAGCTGTTTTTT
-	TRBV10-3	TRBJ1-3	TRBD1	CATTGQQNSGNTIYF	TGTGCCACGACGGGACAGCAAAACTCTGGAAACACCATATATTTT
-	TRBV30	TRBJ1-1	-	CAWGSRQMNTEAFF	TGTGCCTGGGGTTCTAGACAGATGAACACTGAAGCTTTCTTT
-	TRBV9	TRBJ2-7	TRBD2	CASSVAPGGAYEQYF	TGTGCCAGCAGCGTAGCTCCGGGAGGGGCCTACGAGCAGTACTTC
-	TRBV2	TRBJ1-6	TRBD1	CASDLDRGSPLHF	TGTGCCAGCGACCTAGACAGGGGGTCACCCCTCCACTTT
-	TRBV11-2	TRBJ2-5	TRBD1	CASSWSERTGQETQYF	TGTGCCAGCAGCTGGTCTGAAAGGACAGGGCAAGAGACCCAGTACTTC
-	TRBV7-9	TRBJ1-2	TRBD1	CASSEGTGGTGTYGYTF	TGTGCCAGCAGCGAGGGGACAGGGGGGACAGGGACCTATGGCTACACCTTC
-	TRBV5-1	TRBJ2-7	-	CASSRLGSYEQYF	TGCGCCAGCAGCAGGCTCGGGTCCTACGAGCAGTACTTC
-	TRBV7-9	TRBJ1-2	-	CASSLIADNYGYTF	TGTGCCAGCAGCTTAATCGCGGATAACTATGGCTACACCTTC
-	TRBV13	TRBJ1-5	-	CASSLGPGDQPQHF	TGTGCCAGCAGCTTAGGTCCAGGGGATCAGCCCCAGCATTTT
-	TRBV5-1	TRBJ1-6	-	CASSSGDWNSPLHF	TGCGCCAGCAGCTCAGGGGATTGGAATTCACCCCTCCACTTT
-	TRBV27	TRBJ2-6	-	CASSPHSPGANVLTF	TGTGCCAGCAGCCCTCACAGTCCCGGGGCCAACGTCCTGACTTTC